This T cell receptor beta chain was sequenced for a study of T-cell reconstitution after alpha-beta-depleted transplantation in children (dated by TCRdb to the mid-2010s). Background for the entire study: The study quantitatively tracked T-cell immune reconstitution after TCRalphabeta/CD19-depleted allogeneic hematopoietic cell transplantation in children using TCR repertoire profiling.

Interpreted using the paper, the treatment or condition label stands for: allogeneic hematopoietic cell transplantation with graft depleted of TCRalphabeta T cells and CD19 B cells. The children who served as transplant recipients had been given grafts of TCRalphabeta/CD19-depleted allogeneic hematopoietic cells. CDR1 MNHNS and CDR2 SASEGT are derived from the germline V gene. The CDR3 starts with the cysteine, ends with the phenylalanine, and has 15 residues. Only CDR3 DNA is held: 45 bases, read in frame from base 1. The V end loses 1 base and the J end loses 4 bases, and a stretch of 11 bases separates them. Library preparation used PCR. The data were produced on an Illumina HiSeq 2500. To normalize quantification of the TCRbeta repertoire, the TCR libraries were built with molecular barcoding that relied on unique molecular identifiers. TCRdb cleaned the public reads at Q25 with fastp, built clones with MiXCR and kept in-frame beta chains. Each CDR3 protein gets just one entry, which takes the most common genes and DNA from the rows behind it. The sample table lists about 300,000 distinct CDR3 sequences, nearly 8% of them with a count of one. The top ten constitute about 9.1% of the sample.

On the study overall, not on this receptor specifically: In some patients, the high TCRbeta diversity seen at day 60 was put down to recipient T cells and intrathymic progenitors that had survived conditioning. The apparently early alphabetaT-cell count recovery about two months after transplant was reportedly dependent on only several hundred rapidly expanded clones derived from non-depleted graft cells. Hyperexpanded clone frequencies declined over subsequent months; after one year, T-cell counts and TCRbeta diversity were mostly attributed to newly produced T cells.

This clonotype was seen repeatedly, ten times or more. This receptor's antigen is unknown. No much larger clone exists at a distance of one base, and base qualities are not known. The receptor's source is a female patient aged 2-9 years who had a stem cell transplant for Fanconi anemia, so the T cells may come from the graft donor. The rearrangement combines TRBV6-1 with TRBJ1-5, with a tentative D gene TRBD1 over 5 matching bases. The source was peripheral blood, collected 360 days after TCRalphabeta/CD19-depleted stem cell transplant. The sequenced DNA is TGTGCCAGCAGTGAAGTTGGGGGGGGAAATCAGCCCCAGCATTTT. This sequence encodes CASSEVGGGNQPQHF.